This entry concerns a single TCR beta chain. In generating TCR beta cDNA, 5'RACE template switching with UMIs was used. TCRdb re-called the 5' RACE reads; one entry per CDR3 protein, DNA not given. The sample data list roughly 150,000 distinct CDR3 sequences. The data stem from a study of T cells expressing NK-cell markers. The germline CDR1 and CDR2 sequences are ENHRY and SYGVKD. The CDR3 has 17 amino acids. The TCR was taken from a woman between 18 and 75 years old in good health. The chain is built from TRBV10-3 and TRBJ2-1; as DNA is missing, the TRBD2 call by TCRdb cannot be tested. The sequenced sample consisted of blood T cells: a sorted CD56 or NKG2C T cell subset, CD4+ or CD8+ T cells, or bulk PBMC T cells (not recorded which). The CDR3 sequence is CAISDLAGGPSLNEQFF.